The 32 T cell receptor beta chains listed next were all sequenced from one sample in a study of blood T cell repertoires in COVID-19. The data were produced by immunoSEQ multiplex PCR, yet TCRdb's version contains in-frame clones alone and is incomplete. This sample has 180,000 or so clones, with approximately 88% found just once. The specimen was peripheral blood. The receptors shown here come from a woman aged 40 to 55 with COVID-19, enrolled during active disease.

The chain joins TRBV27 to TRBJ1-2; the D is unclear. This CDR3 region has 14 residues. Germline V gene sequence: CDR1 MNHEY, CDR2 SMNVEV (reference sequence). V lost 4 bases to trimming and J lost 5 bases, with 14 bases between them. The DNA for the CDR3 is TGTGCCAGCAGTTCGCACCAGCCAGGATATGGCTACACCTTC. This encodes CASSSHQPGYGYTF.

The V call is TRBV9, the J call TRBJ2-2, with D tentatively TRBD1 (6 bases). Per germline, CDR1 SGDLS and CDR2 YYNGEE. The CDR3 extends over 15 amino acids. Trimming stripped 3 bases from V and 5 bases from J, with 14 bases between. The CDR3 loop is CASSGTGSWTGELFF. DNA of the CDR3: TGTGCCAGCAGCGGCACAGGGTCGTGGACCGGGGAGCTGTTTTTT.

V is TRBV5-1 and J is TRBJ1-6; the D is unclear. The CDR3 has 14 amino acids. Germline-derived CDR1 and CDR2 are SGHRS and YFSETQ. V was pared by 7 bases and J by 2 bases, with 10 bases between. The CDR3 protein is CASGPLTYNSPLHF. The CDR3 region has the DNA TGCGCCAGCGGGCCGTTGACCTATAATTCACCCCTCCACTTT.

The rearrangement uses TRBV6-5 and TRBJ2-7, with D hard to call. Trimming left V 4 bases short and J 0 bases short, with 7 bases between. In germline, CDR1 is MNHEY, CDR2 SVGAGI. CDR3 length: 13 residues. The CDR3 region is CASSSLLSYEQYF. The CDR3, as DNA: TGTGCCAGCAGTTCCCTCCTCTCCTACGAGCAGTACTTC.

The chain uses TRBV28 and TRBJ1-5; D uncertain. The germline V gene has CDR1 MDHEN and CDR2 SYDVKM. CDR3 length: 13 residues. The germline V and J ends were trimmed by 1 base and 3 bases, with 4 bases remaining between them. Here the CDR3 DNA reads TGTGCCAGCAGTTTATTCTCCAATCAGCCCCAGCATTTT. Amino acids: CASSLFSNQPQHF.

The genes are TRBV11-2 and TRBJ2-2; TRBD2 might be the D (5 bases). Germline V gene lookup returns CDR1 SGHAT and CDR2 FQNNGV. The CDR3 loop spans 17 amino acids. The ends were cut back, 3 bases at V and 3 bases at J, with 17 bases in the middle. CDR3: CASSFRAARRDTGELFF. In DNA form, the CDR3 reads TGTGCCAGCAGCTTCAGAGCGGCCCGCCGGGACACCGGGGAGCTGTTTTTT.

With regard to this clone: A much larger clonotype is one base distant, so this may be a read error. CDR3 loop: CANSPSRDRGQQYF. For the CDR3, the DNA is TGTGCCAACAGCCCGTCCCGGGACAGGGGTCAGCAGTACTTC. V usage is TRBV14 and J usage is TRBJ2-7, with TRBD1 identical over 10 bases. This CDR3 is built from 14 residues. Germline V gene lookup returns CDR1 SGHDN and CDR2 FVKESK.

The rearrangement uses TRBV29-1 and TRBJ2-5, with 8 nucleotides matching TRBD1. V trimming: 0 bases; J trimming: 6 bases; junction bases outside the gene matches: 9. CDR1 and CDR2 from the germline V gene are SQVTM and ANQGSEA. This CDR3 is built from 15 residues. This CDR3 reads CSVEDGQGLGKTQYF. The CDR3 nucleotides read TGCAGCGTTGAAGACGGACAGGGCCTCGGAAAGACCCAGTACTTC.

The V call is TRBV14, the J call TRBJ1-1; D is unclear. The CDR3 sequence is 13 residues long. V dropped 3 bases and J dropped 5 bases, with 10 bases sitting between them. CDR1 and CDR2 from the germline V gene are SGHDN and FVKESK. This CDR3 reads CASSQEIRTEAFF. The CDR3 DNA sequence: TGTGCCAGCAGCCAGGAGATAAGAACTGAAGCTTTCTTT.

A single count supports this clone. The chain is built from TRBV7-7 and TRBJ1-2; TRBD1 agrees at 9 bases. The junction had 8 bases not matched to a gene; V was cut back by 5 bases and J by 7 bases. CDR3 length: 14 residues. Germline CDR1 SSHAT, CDR2 FNYEAQ (reference sequence). This CDR3 is CASSPLGTGSGYTF. The CDR3 coding sequence is TGTGCCAGCAGCCCCTTGGGGACAGGGTCTGGCTACACCTTC. The full variable domain, its missing parts supplied by reference TRBV7-7 and TRBJ1-2, is GAGVSQSPRYKVTKRGQDVTLRCDPISSHATLYWYQQALGQGPEFLTYFNYEAQPDKSGLPSDRFSAERPEGSISTLTIQRTEQRDSAMYRCASSPLGTGSGYTFGSGTRLTVV.

This chain links TRBV4-2 with TRBJ2-1; TRBD2 aligns across 14 bases. This CDR3 has 16 residues. From germline, CDR1 is LGHNA and CDR2 YNFKEQ. V shed 3 bases and J 9 bases; nucleotides not matched to a gene: 7. CDR3 in DNA: TGTGCCAGCAGCCAGGGGACTAGCGGGGGCACCCCTGAGCAGTTCTTC. This codes for CASSQGTSGGTPEQFF.

The chain recombines TRBV9 with TRBJ1-4; tentatively, D is TRBD1 (5 bases). V lost 3 bases to trimming and J lost 7 bases, with 13 bases between them. Germline loops: CDR1 SGDLS, CDR2 YYNGEE. The CDR3 has 14 residues. CDR3 loop: CASSGGGAIEKLFF. DNA of the CDR3: TGTGCCAGCAGCGGTGGCGGGGCTATTGAAAAACTGTTTTTT.

The chain has TRBV6-5 and TRBJ2-3, with 9 bases lining up with TRBD2. After removal of 4 bases from V and 8 bases from J, the junction contained 10 bases not matched to a gene. The CDR3 covers 15 residues. Germline V gene lookup returns CDR1 MNHEY and CDR2 SVGAGI. The CDR3 here is CASSSRLAGGGTQYF. The CDR3 DNA sequence: TGTGCCAGCAGTTCCCGACTGGCGGGGGGGGGTACGCAGTATTTT.

This clone has just one count. The chain recombines TRBV7-6 with TRBJ2-5, with D possibly TRBD2 on 5 matching bases. The CDR3 covers 14 residues. CDR1 is SGHVS and CDR2 is FNYEAQ in the germline V gene. Trimming removed 0 bases from V and 5 bases from J, with 10 bases in between. The CDR3 loop reads CASSLARPGETQYF. The CDR3 nucleotides read TGTGCCAGCAGCTTAGCCAGGCCGGGGGAGACCCAGTACTTC. Looking up the rest from reference TRBV7-6 and TRBJ2-5 gives the full variable domain: GAGVSQSPRYKVTKRGQDVALRCDPISGHVSLYWYRQALGQGPEFLTYFNYEAQQDKSGLPNDRFSAERPEGSISTLTIQRTEQRDSAMYRCASSLARPGETQYFGPGTRLLVL.

The chain employs TRBV3-1 (or the pseudogene TRBV3-2) and TRBJ2-2; TRBD2 agrees at 9 bases. J lost 2 bases, V lost 3 bases, and 10 bases had no gene match. The CDR3 runs 18 residues. CDR1 and CDR2 from the germline V gene are LGHDT and YNNKEL (reference sequence). DNA of the CDR3: TGTGCCAGCAGCCATTTGGGGAGCGGGGGGACTAACACCGGGGAGCTGTTTTTT. It specifies CASSHLGSGGTNTGELFF.

V and J are TRBV28 and TRBJ1-1; D may be TRBD1 (6 bases). Germline V lookup: CDR1 MDHEN, CDR2 SYDVKM. The CDR3 length is 14 residues. With 6 bases removed from V and 2 bases from J, the gap between germline ends came to 13 bases. The CDR3 nucleotides are TGTGCCAGCAGGAGACAGGCGCATAACACTGAAGCTTTCTTT. This gives the protein CASRRQAHNTEAFF.

This clone has only one observation. The chain joins TRBV28 to TRBJ2-4, with 12 positions matching TRBD1. The germline CDR1 and CDR2 sequences are MDHEN and SYDVKM. This CDR3 has 19 residues. Losses at the gene ends were 6 bases for V and 2 bases for J; bases not matched to a gene: 14. This CDR3 reads CASSPSGTGGWGTKNIQYF. The CDR3 bases are TGTGCCAGCAGCCCATCCGGGACAGGGGGCTGGGGAACCAAAAACATTCAGTACTTC.

The table lists this clone with a few counts. The chain combines TRBV19 with TRBJ2-2; the match to TRBD2 covers 8 bases. The germline V gene has CDR1 LNHDA and CDR2 SQIVND (reference sequence). V lost 10 bases and J lost 10; bases outside the gene matches: 17. This CDR3 has 15 amino acids. The CDR3 here is CATCLIAGGYAELFF. As DNA, the CDR3 is TGTGCCACTTGCTTAATTGCGGGGGGTTACGCGGAGCTGTTTTTT.

The chain couples TRBV9 to TRBJ2-3; TRBD2 matches at 7 bases. V was clipped by 7 bases and J by 7 bases; unmatched bases: 15. The CDR3 runs 15 residues. The germline V gene encodes CDR1 SGDLS and CDR2 YYNGEE. This CDR3 is CASQEWGGVANTQYF. CDR3 bases: TGTGCCAGCCAAGAGTGGGGGGGAGTGGCAAATACGCAGTATTTT. The full variable domain, with the rest looked up from reference TRBV9 and TRBJ2-3, is DSGVTQTPKHLITATGQRVTLRCSPRSGDLSVYWYQQSLDQGLQFLIQYYNGEERAKGNILERFSAQQFPDLHSELNLSSLELGDSALYFCASQEWGGVANTQYFGPGTRLTVL.

The chain employs TRBV9 and TRBJ1-3, with 9 bases matching TRBD1. The ends lost 7 bases at V and 4 bases at J; junction bases unmatched: 3. The length of the CDR3 is 13 residues. Germline CDR1 is SGDLS and CDR2 is YYNGEE. The CDR3 region has the DNA TGTGCCAGCCTAGGACAGGGGGGAAACACCATATATTTT. Its translation is CASLGQGGNTIYF.

Only a few counts were recorded for this clone. The rearrangement joins TRBV3-1 (or the pseudogene TRBV3-2) to TRBJ1-1; 12 bases match TRBD1. CDR3 length: 15 residues. Trimming at V came to 1 base and at J to 6 bases, leaving 3 bases not matched to a gene. Per germline, CDR1 LGHDT and CDR2 YNNKEL (reference sequence). The chain's CDR3 is CASSQGGQGAAEAFF. DNA of the CDR3: TGTGCCAGCAGCCAAGGGGGACAGGGGGCCGCTGAAGCTTTCTTT.

This rearrangement joins TRBV5-4 to TRBJ2-1; the D gene is possibly TRBD2 (5 bases). Germline CDR1 SGHNT, CDR2 YYREEE (reference sequence). With 4 bases removed from V and 5 bases from J, the gap between germline ends came to 10 bases. There are 13 residues in the CDR3. The CDR3 DNA reads TGTGCCAGCAGCGGGTGGGGAGACAATGAGCAGTTCTTC. Its protein product is CASSGWGDNEQFF.

The rearrangement joins TRBV19 to TRBJ1-2; a weak D match, TRBD1 (5 bases). The germline CDR1 and CDR2 sequences are LNHDA and SQIVND (reference sequence). The V end lost 8 bases, the J end lost 4 bases, and 14 bases lay between the germline ends. The CDR3 has 13 residues. The CDR3 DNA reads TGTGCCAGTGGGGAGGGGTTCGGCTATGGCTACACCTTC. This gives the protein CASGEGFGYGYTF.

The chain couples TRBV19 to TRBJ1-5, with TRBD1 matching over 8 bases. The ends lost 7 bases at V and 5 bases at J; junction bases unmatched: 7. Germline assignment: CDR1 LNHDA and CDR2 SQIVND (reference sequence). The CDR3 covers 14 residues. The CDR3 is CASTPDRDHQPQHF. As DNA, the CDR3 is TGTGCCAGTACCCCGGACAGGGATCATCAGCCCCAGCATTTT. Full variable domain (rest looked up from reference TRBV19 and TRBJ1-5): DGGITQSPKYLFRKEGQNVTLSCEQNLNHDAMYWYRQDPGQGLRLIYYSQIVNDFQKGDIAEGYSVSREKKESFPLTVTSAQKNPTAFYLCASTPDRDHQPQHFGDGTRLSIL.

The chain employs TRBV7-8 and TRBJ1-1; a weak D match, TRBD1 (6 bases). Trimming removed 5 bases at V and 3 bases at J, with 10 bases between. The germline gives CDR1 SGHVS, CDR2 FQNEAQ. The CDR3 runs to 13 residues. CDR3 DNA sequence: TGTGCCAGCAGCCACAGGACAGACACTGAAGCTTTCTTT. It encodes CASSHRTDTEAFF. The complete variable domain, with remaining parts taken from reference TRBV7-8 and TRBJ1-1, reads GAGVSQSPRYKVAKRGQDVALRCDPISGHVSLFWYQQALGQGPEFLTYFQNEAQLDKSGLPSDRFFAERPEGSVSTLKIQRTQQEDSAVYLCASSHRTDTEAFFGQGTRLTVV.

Remarks on this clone: At one end, the junction sequence differs from germline, possibly due to a read error. The rearrangement links TRBV9 to TRBJ2-2, with D possibly being TRBD1 (5 bases). The germline V gene has CDR1 SGDLS and CDR2 YYNGEE. The CDR3 has 13 amino acids. Here the CDR3 reads CASVRGNSGELFF. As DNA, the CDR3 is TGTGCCAGCGTAAGGGGCAACAGCGGGGAGCTGTTTTTT.

This chain uses TRBV19 with TRBJ1-3, with TRBD1 matching over 8 bases. Germline lookup yields CDR1 LNHDA and CDR2 SQIVND (reference sequence). This CDR3 contains 16 residues. With 1 base clipped from V and 2 bases from J, the junction kept 4 bases outside the gene matches. DNA for the CDR3: TGTGCCAGTAGTATAGGAGCGGACAGGGCTGGAAACACCATATATTTT. It encodes CASSIGADRAGNTIYF.

The chain couples TRBV18 to TRBJ2-7; 8 bases are shared with TRBD2. Trimming at V came to 3 bases and at J to 3 bases, leaving 7 bases not matched to a gene. This CDR3 is 15 amino acids long. Per germline, CDR1 KGHSH and CDR2 LQKENI. CDR3 DNA: TGTGCCAGCTCACCGCTGGGACTAGATCGCTACGAGCAGTACTTC. This codes for CASSPLGLDRYEQYF.

V is TRBV2 and J is TRBJ1-2; TRBD1 matches 9 bases. CDR1 and CDR2 (germline): SNHLY, FYNNEI. V lost 7 bases and J lost 6; bases outside the gene matches: 6. The CDR3 totals 13 residues. The CDR3 protein is CASKSGQGHGYTF. Written as DNA, the CDR3 is TGTGCCAGCAAGTCCGGACAGGGGCATGGCTACACCTTC.

There are a few counts of this clone. The rearrangement joins TRBV6-5 to TRBJ2-7, with D maybe TRBD2 (6 bases). This CDR3 spans 13 amino acids. Germline V lookup: CDR1 MNHEY, CDR2 SVGAGI. V lost 2 bases and J 2 bases, leaving 7 bases between the germline ends. The CDR3 coding sequence is TGTGCCAGCAGTTACGGGGGGACCTACGAGCAGTACTTC. This translates into CASSYGGTYEQYF.

The rearrangement links TRBV4-1 to TRBJ2-3; TRBD2 matches at 12 bases. After removal of 5 bases from V and 1 base from J, the junction contained 10 bases not matched to a gene. This CDR3 has 18 amino acids. Germline CDR1 and CDR2: MGHRA and YSYEKL. The CDR3 is CASSMTSGGAGGTDTQYF. The CDR3 nucleotides are TGCGCCAGCAGCATGACTAGCGGGGGCGCCGGAGGCACAGATACGCAGTATTTT.

The chain is built from TRBV7-8 and TRBJ1-3; 7 nucleotides agree with TRBD1. CDR1 is SGHVS, CDR2 FQNEAQ, per germline. The V gene end was trimmed by 5 bases and the J gene end by 2 bases; junction bases not matched to a gene: 9. The CDR3 has 16 amino acids. This chain's CDR3 is CASSHLQGTAGNTIYF. The CDR3, as DNA: TGTGCCAGCAGCCACCTACAGGGGACGGCTGGAAACACCATATATTTT.